A selection of T cell receptor beta chains follows, all from one sample in a study of identical twins. In TCRdb, the 5' RACE reads were re-called with MiXCR into one record per CDR3 protein. The table includes hundreds of thousands of distinct CDR3 sequences, 20% to 25% detected once. Separately, the same data were catalogued under a study of T cells expressing NK-cell markers.

Sequencing used CD4+ T cells sorted from blood. The origin of the receptors is a woman between 18 and 29 years old in good health. The CDR3 runs from the conserved cysteine through the conserved F or W. The order of the fields is J gene, clone size, V gene, D gene, CDR3 protein. D genes are given only for firm matches. Size is stated for part of the rows, as once, few or many counts, or as a class when the clone is expanded.

j_gene: TRBJ2-5; abundance: few; v_gene: TRBV5-6; d_gene: TRBD1; CDR3aa: CASSWGQPFQETQYF
j_gene: TRBJ1-4; abundance: few; v_gene: TRBV5-6; d_gene: TRBD1; CDR3aa: CASSPYNRGEKLFF
j_gene: TRBJ1-1; abundance: many; v_gene: TRBV7-2; d_gene: NA; CDR3aa: CASSSSLNTEAFF
j_gene: TRBJ1-1; abundance: few; v_gene: TRBV29-1; d_gene: NA; CDR3aa: CSVDQGRIAEAFF
j_gene: TRBJ1-2; abundance: few; v_gene: TRBV7-9; d_gene: NA; CDR3aa: CASSKDGYGYTF
j_gene: TRBJ2-5; abundance: NA; v_gene: TRBV7-2; d_gene: TRBD2; CDR3aa: CASRGYGTSGKKDQYF
j_gene: TRBJ1-1; abundance: few; v_gene: TRBV29-1; d_gene: NA; CDR3aa: CSVELGQNTEAFF
j_gene: TRBJ2-3; abundance: NA; v_gene: TRBV12-5; d_gene: TRBD2; CDR3aa: CASGLGLAADTQYF
j_gene: TRBJ1-2; abundance: NA; v_gene: TRBV18; d_gene: TRBD1; CDR3aa: CASSPGQGSTYGYTF
j_gene: TRBJ1-6; abundance: many; v_gene: TRBV12-3/TRBV12-4; d_gene: NA; CDR3aa: CASSLQSKNNSPLHF
j_gene: TRBJ2-5; abundance: NA; v_gene: TRBV4-3; d_gene: TRBD2; CDR3aa: CASSQDGGKTQYF
j_gene: TRBJ2-3; abundance: NA; v_gene: TRBV28; d_gene: NA; CDR3aa: CASRPGRNTDTQYF
j_gene: TRBJ2-3; abundance: NA; v_gene: TRBV25-1; d_gene: NA; CDR3aa: CASTPPGGPGRDTQYF
j_gene: TRBJ2-1; abundance: many; v_gene: TRBV4-2; d_gene: NA; CDR3aa: CASSQPGGRNEQFF
j_gene: TRBJ1-1; abundance: NA; v_gene: TRBV3-1; d_gene: NA; CDR3aa: CASSPPGWRAFF
j_gene: TRBJ2-3; abundance: NA; v_gene: TRBV6-1; d_gene: TRBD2; CDR3aa: CASLALAGGTTDTQYF
j_gene: TRBJ2-7; abundance: many; v_gene: TRBV4-3; d_gene: NA; CDR3aa: CASSQNDRAYEQYF
j_gene: TRBJ2-7; abundance: few; v_gene: TRBV27; d_gene: TRBD2; CDR3aa: CASTLTSGKPIASYEQYF
j_gene: TRBJ1-2; abundance: few; v_gene: TRBV6-6; d_gene: TRBD1; CDR3aa: CASKTGGIYGYTF
j_gene: TRBJ1-1; abundance: few; v_gene: TRBV29-1; d_gene: NA; CDR3aa: CSVEDPGTEAFF
j_gene: TRBJ1-6; abundance: NA; v_gene: TRBV6-1; d_gene: TRBD1; CDR3aa: CASRWDRARNSPLHF
j_gene: TRBJ2-7; abundance: NA; v_gene: TRBV20-1; d_gene: NA; CDR3aa: CSAIRSHEQYF
j_gene: TRBJ1-1; abundance: few; v_gene: TRBV20-1; d_gene: NA; CDR3aa: CSARQAVNTEAFF
j_gene: TRBJ2-2; abundance: NA; v_gene: TRBV19; d_gene: TRBD1; CDR3aa: CASSIRDRGTGELFF
j_gene: TRBJ2-1; abundance: few; v_gene: TRBV7-2; d_gene: TRBD2; CDR3aa: CASSLQAGERVF
j_gene: TRBJ2-2; abundance: NA; v_gene: TRBV7-8; d_gene: NA; CDR3aa: CASSLDRVYTGELFF
j_gene: TRBJ2-3; abundance: few; v_gene: TRBV5-6; d_gene: NA; CDR3aa: CASSLPPGSSDTQYF
j_gene: TRBJ2-7; abundance: NA; v_gene: TRBV30; d_gene: TRBD2; CDR3aa: CAWSVFVTSGSSYEQYF
j_gene: TRBJ2-7; abundance: NA; v_gene: TRBV25-1; d_gene: TRBD1; CDR3aa: CASSEMGQGPYEQYF
j_gene: TRBJ2-7; abundance: NA; v_gene: TRBV7-2; d_gene: TRBD1; CDR3aa: CASSPQGQFSYEQYF
j_gene: TRBJ2-5; abundance: few; v_gene: TRBV4-1; d_gene: TRBD2; CDR3aa: CASSQSGGADETQYF
j_gene: TRBJ1-6; abundance: few; v_gene: TRBV3-1; d_gene: NA; CDR3aa: CASSQVGHPRASLAAALHF
j_gene: TRBJ2-5; abundance: many; v_gene: TRBV6-2/TRBV6-3; d_gene: TRBD1; CDR3aa: CASTFTGGAETQYF
j_gene: TRBJ1-1; abundance: few; v_gene: TRBV27; d_gene: NA; CDR3aa: CASSSGTRPAFF
j_gene: TRBJ2-2; abundance: NA; v_gene: TRBV12-3/TRBV12-4; d_gene: NA; CDR3aa: CASSIQGYTGELFF
j_gene: TRBJ1-1; abundance: few; v_gene: TRBV5-6; d_gene: TRBD1; CDR3aa: CASSQRQGPAFF
j_gene: TRBJ2-3; abundance: NA; v_gene: TRBV3-1; d_gene: NA; CDR3aa: CASSQVGNTQYF
j_gene: TRBJ2-2; abundance: NA; v_gene: TRBV6-1; d_gene: TRBD2; CDR3aa: CAIRTSGTNTGELFF
j_gene: TRBJ2-1; abundance: NA; v_gene: TRBV4-1; d_gene: NA; CDR3aa: CASSVGLTHMNEQFF
j_gene: TRBJ1-4; abundance: NA; v_gene: TRBV6-5; d_gene: NA; CDR3aa: CASSYQPGEKLFF
j_gene: TRBJ2-1; abundance: few; v_gene: TRBV11-3; d_gene: TRBD2; CDR3aa: CASSHQLAGINEQFF
j_gene: TRBJ2-5; abundance: NA; v_gene: TRBV20-1; d_gene: TRBD2; CDR3aa: CSASYREGLKTQYF
j_gene: TRBJ2-1; abundance: NA; v_gene: TRBV12-3/TRBV12-4; d_gene: TRBD2; CDR3aa: CASSFSTSGSSNEQFF
j_gene: TRBJ2-7; abundance: NA; v_gene: TRBV7-2; d_gene: TRBD2; CDR3aa: CASSPAREVHYEQYF
j_gene: TRBJ2-2; abundance: NA; v_gene: TRBV11-3; d_gene: NA; CDR3aa: CASSPGHMSGELFF
j_gene: TRBJ2-1; abundance: many; v_gene: TRBV3-1; d_gene: NA; CDR3aa: CASSQGAASRLNEQFF
j_gene: TRBJ2-3; abundance: few; v_gene: TRBV7-9; d_gene: NA; CDR3aa: CASSLQVLRTDTQYF
j_gene: TRBJ2-3; abundance: few; v_gene: TRBV5-4; d_gene: TRBD1; CDR3aa: CASTGQGDTQYF